Following are 31 T cell receptor beta chains from one sample sequenced in a study of OX40 agonist ivuxolimab in advanced cancers. The assay was immunoSEQ multiplex PCR, and TCRdb's table has in-frame clones only and misses some. The sample lists 90,000 or so clones; about 90% were seen once. The sequencing used CD4+ or CD8+ T cells sorted from blood, collected in a trial of the OX40 agonist ivuxolimab. The receptors derive from an adult with an advanced solid tumor such as melanoma, head and neck, liver or kidney cancer.

The chain recombines TRBV11-2 with TRBJ1-1; D not certain. CDR3 length: 11 residues. V was cut by 4 bases and J by 10 bases, with 10 bases left in between. Germline V gene sequence: CDR1 SGHAT, CDR2 FQNNGV. The CDR3 region has the DNA TGTGCCAGCAGCTCCGCGTCTGTAGCTTTCTTT. This translates into CASSSASVAFF.

The gene calls are TRBV30 and TRBJ1-2; TRBD1 might be the D (5 bases). CDR3 length equals 13 residues. Germline CDR1 and CDR2: GTSNPN and SVGIG (reference sequence). V was pared by 7 bases and J by 5 bases, with 17 bases between. The CDR3 region is CASQPGDSYGYTF. In DNA, the CDR3 is TGTGCCTCTCAACCGGGGGATTCATATGGCTACACCTTC.

CDR3 in DNA: TGTGCCAGTAGTATTCCCCTAACTAGCCGACGGCATACGCAGTATTTT. This sequence encodes CASSIPLTSRRHTQYF. The chain uses TRBV19 and TRBJ2-3, with D possibly matching TRBD2 (6 bases). The V and J ends lost 3 bases and 7 bases respectively, with 20 bases between them. CDR1 is LNHDA and CDR2 is SQIVND in the germline V gene (reference sequence). The CDR3 has 16 amino acids.

The chain recombines TRBV29-1 with TRBJ2-5; 7 nucleotides align to TRBD2. The CDR3 is 13 residues long. Germline V gene sequence: CDR1 SQVTM, CDR2 ANQGSEA. The V and J ends lost 4 bases and 3 bases, in that order; junction bases with no gene match: 5. The CDR3 DNA reads as TGCAGCGTTGGGGGGGGGTATGAAGAGACCCAGTACTTC. Amino acids: CSVGGGYEETQYF.

The chain recombines TRBV27 with TRBJ2-3, with a weak D call TRBD1 (6 bases). CDR1 MNHEY and CDR2 SMNVEV come from the germline V gene (reference sequence). The CDR3 contains 15 residues. The ends were cut back, 5 bases at V and 2 bases at J, with 14 bases in the middle. In DNA form, the CDR3 reads TGTGCCAGCAGTCCGAACACAGGGATCACAGATACGCAGTATTTT. Its protein is CASSPNTGITDTQYF.

The chain is built from TRBV7-2 and TRBJ1-3; D perhaps matches TRBD1 (6 bases). Germline CDR1 is SGHTA and CDR2 is FQGNSA. This CDR3 contains 14 residues. V lost 3 bases to trimming and J lost 1 base, with 7 bases between them. The CDR3: CASSLDRSGNTIYF. The DNA of the CDR3 is TGTGCCAGCAGCTTGGACAGATCTGGAAACACCATATATTTT. Looking up the rest from reference TRBV7-2 and TRBJ1-3 gives the full variable domain: GAGVSQSPSNKVTEKGKDVELRCDPISGHTALYWYRQSLGQGLEFLIYFQGNSAPDKSGLPSDRFSAERTGGSVSTLTIQRTQQEDSAVYLCASSLDRSGNTIYFGEGSWLTVV.

Turning to this clone: The identical CDR3 is also encoded by other nucleotide sequences in the sample. V gene TRBV11-2 combines with J gene TRBJ2-3, with TRBD1 matching over 9 bases. Per the germline V gene, CDR1 is SGHAT and CDR2 is FQNNGV. The CDR3 runs 14 residues. The ends lost 5 bases at V and 3 bases at J; junction bases unmatched: 3. CDR3 loop: CASSPGTGTDTQYF. In DNA, the CDR3 is TGTGCCAGCAGCCCGGGGACAGGGACAGATACGCAGTATTTT.

This clone appeared a single time. The gene calls are TRBV18 and TRBJ2-1; TRBD2 might be the D (5 bases). Germline V gene data show CDR1 as KGHSH and CDR2 as LQKENI. V was pared by 3 bases and J by 0 bases, with 12 bases between. CDR3 length: 16 amino acids. The CDR3 spells CASSPGVRSSYNEQFF. For the CDR3, the DNA is TGTGCCAGCTCACCGGGAGTCAGGAGCTCCTACAATGAGCAGTTCTTC. Full variable domain (remainder filled in from reference TRBV18 and TRBJ2-1): NAGVMQNPRHLVRRRGQEARLRCSPMKGHSHVYWYRQLPEEGLKFMVYLQKENIIDESGMPKERFSAEFPKEGPSILRIQQVVRGDSAAYFCASSPGVRSSYNEQFFGPGTRLTVL.

J is TRBJ1-1 and V is TRBV11-2, with D possibly matching TRBD1 (5 bases). The length of the CDR3 is 14 residues. Deletions cut 5 bases from V and 3 bases from J, with 13 bases between. Looked up from germline, CDR1 is SGHAT and CDR2 is FQNNGV. CDR3 amino acids: CASSPGTVDTEAFF. In nucleotides, the CDR3 is TGTGCCAGCAGCCCCGGGACGGTCGACACTGAAGCTTTCTTT.

With respect to this clone: At one of its ends the junction is not consistent with the germline gene, which may arise from a read error. V gene TRBV7-2 combines with J gene TRBJ2-1; possibly TRBD2 for D (5 bases). The V gene's germline CDR1 is SGHTA and CDR2 FQGNSA. This CDR3 is built from 13 residues. The CDR3 here is CASSLAPQTEQFF. The CDR3 bases are TGTGCCAGCAGCCTAGCCCCCCAAACGGAGCAGTTCTTC. Full variable domain (remainder filled in from reference TRBV7-2 and TRBJ2-1): GAGVSQSPSNKVTEKGKDVELRCDPISGHTALYWYRQSLGQGLEFLIYFQGNSAPDKSGLPSDRFSAERTGGSVSTLTIQRTQQEDSAVYLCASSLAPQTEQFFGPGTRLTVL.

The V and J genes are TRBV6-1 and TRBJ1-1; the D is unclear. V lost 5 bases and J 8 bases, leaving 9 bases between the germline ends. CDR3 length equals 11 residues. From germline, CDR1 is MNHNS and CDR2 SASEGT. The CDR3 nucleotides read TGTGCCAGCAGTTTCAACTTCGAAGCTTTCTTT. This codes for CASSFNFEAFF.

V and J are TRBV19 and TRBJ1-1; D is unclear. Germline CDR1 and CDR2: LNHDA and SQIVND (reference sequence). Trimming removed 3 bases from V and 1 base from J, with 9 bases in between. The CDR3 contains 14 residues. The CDR3 coding sequence is TGTGCCAGTAGTATTGGGCTAGGGAACACTGAAGCTTTCTTT. As protein: CASSIGLGNTEAFF.

The chain carries TRBV9 and TRBJ2-5; tentatively, D is TRBD2 (6 bases). This CDR3 region has 16 residues. Between the trimmed V and J ends, which lost 2 bases and 5 bases, there was a span of 19 bases. From germline, CDR1 is SGDLS and CDR2 YYNGEE. CDR3 loop: CASSVVPNGGVETQYF. In nucleotides, the CDR3 is TGTGCCAGCAGCGTTGTGCCAAACGGAGGGGTTGAGACCCAGTACTTC.

In its sample, this clone was seen once. The chain links TRBV2 to TRBJ2-5; D is unclear. In germline, CDR1 is SNHLY, CDR2 FYNNEI. The length of the CDR3 is 11 residues. The ends were cut back, 5 bases at V and 4 bases at J, with 5 bases in the middle. CDR3 sequence (DNA): TGTGCCAGCAGTTACAGAGAGACCCAGTACTTC. Translated, it gives CASSYRETQYF.

This sequence joins TRBV21-1 and TRBJ1-5; TRBD1 is the table's D call, not checked against the DNA. TRBV21-1 represents a pseudogene. The CDR3 sequence is 15 residues long. This CDR3 reads CASNITTGGNQPQHF. CDR3 DNA sequence: TGTGCCAGCAACATAACGACAGGGGGCAATCAGCCCCAGCATTTT.

This chain uses TRBV5-1 with TRBJ2-1; D call uncertain. V was shortened by 0 bases and J by 6 bases, with 10 bases between the two germline ends. Germline V gives CDR1 SGHRS, CDR2 YFSETQ. The CDR3 runs 14 residues. The CDR3 DNA reads as TGCGCCAGCAGCTTGGCCGGAAGGGCCAATGAGCAGTTCTTC. It codes for CASSLAGRANEQFF.

This chain links TRBV5-1 with TRBJ2-1; 16 bases map to TRBD2. V lost 4 bases and J lost 9; bases outside the gene matches: 7. This CDR3 is 16 amino acids long. Germline-derived CDR1 and CDR2 are SGHRS and YFSETQ. CDR3 in amino acids: CASSPGTSGRASEQFF. CDR3 nucleotide sequence: TGCGCCAGCAGCCCAGGGACTAGCGGGAGGGCCAGTGAGCAGTTCTTC.

This chain links TRBV18 with TRBJ1-2; D is perhaps TRBD1 (5 bases). V lost 3 bases, J lost 8 bases, and 10 bases lay in between. Germline CDR1 is KGHSH and CDR2 is LQKENI. This CDR3 region has 12 residues. CDR3 amino acids: CASSPGRDGYTF. The CDR3 region has the DNA TGTGCCAGCTCACCGGGCAGGGACGGCTACACCTTC.

V is TRBV5-6 and J is TRBJ1-3; the D gene is possibly TRBD1 (5 bases). The CDR3 contains 16 residues. With 2 bases removed from V and 2 bases from J, the gap between germline ends came to 14 bases. Germline CDR1 reads SGHDT; CDR2 reads YYEEEE. This CDR3 is CASSFDPGSPGNTIYF. Written as DNA, the CDR3 is TGTGCCAGCAGCTTTGATCCAGGGTCCCCTGGAAACACCATATATTTT.

V usage is TRBV7-9 and J usage is TRBJ1-1, with D unresolved. The germline V gene encodes CDR1 SEHNR and CDR2 FQNEAQ (reference sequence). Trimming took off 1 base at V and 0 bases at J, with 3 bases between the two ends. The CDR3 runs 13 residues. The CDR3 coding sequence is TGTGCCAGCAGCTTAGAAGTGAACACTGAAGCTTTCTTT. Its translation: CASSLEVNTEAFF. The full variable domain, rest sourced from reference TRBV7-9 and TRBJ1-1, is DTGVSQNPRHKITKRGQNVTFRCDPISEHNRLYWYRQTLGQGPEFLTYFQNEAQLEKSRLLSDRFSAERPKGSFSTLEIQRTEQGDSAMYLCASSLEVNTEAFFGQGTRLTVV.

The rearrangement uses TRBV6-1 and TRBJ2-2, with TRBD1 matching over 7 bases. This CDR3 region has 15 residues. CDR1 is MNHNS and CDR2 is SASEGT in the germline V gene. V lost 5 bases and J lost 1; bases outside the gene matches: 4. The chain's CDR3 is CASSWDSGNTGELFF. The CDR3, as DNA: TGTGCCAGCAGTTGGGACAGCGGGAACACCGGGGAGCTGTTTTTT.

The gene calls are TRBV5-1 and TRBJ1-6; no reliable D call. V was pared by 4 bases and J by 7 bases, with 15 bases between. CDR1 is SGHRS, CDR2 YFSETQ, per germline. The CDR3 has 15 residues. The chain's CDR3 is CASSQIGSQNSPLHF. The CDR3 DNA sequence: TGCGCCAGCAGCCAAATTGGGAGCCAGAATTCACCCCTCCACTTT.

The rearrangement links TRBV5-4 to TRBJ2-2, with TRBD2 as a possible D gene (5 bases). Germline V CDR1 and CDR2: SGHNT, YYREEE (reference sequence). The CDR3 has 15 amino acids. Trimming removed 4 bases from V and 1 base from J, with 11 bases in between. This chain's CDR3 is CASSRVAGNTGELFF. In DNA, the CDR3 is TGTGCCAGCAGCCGCGTGGCGGGGAACACCGGGGAGCTGTTTTTT.

The rearrangement uses TRBV15 and TRBJ2-1; D not certain. This CDR3 contains 11 residues. Germline-derived CDR1 and CDR2 are LNHNV and YYDKDF (reference sequence). Trimming removed 7 bases from V and 4 bases from J, with 5 bases in between. The DNA for the CDR3 is TGTGCCACCACCTCGTACAATGAGCAGTTCTTC. The encoded protein is CATTSYNEQFF.

CDR3 coding DNA: TGTGCCAGCAGCTTGCTGGCAGGAGCCTCTGGAAACACCATATATTTT. Its translation: CASSLLAGASGNTIYF. The rearrangement links TRBV5-4 to TRBJ1-3, with D unresolved. The germline CDR1 and CDR2 sequences are SGHNT and YYREEE (reference sequence). The CDR3 has 16 residues. V dropped 1 base and J dropped 0 bases, with 11 bases sitting between them.

The chain has TRBV7-9 and TRBJ2-3; D might be TRBD2 (5 bases). The CDR3 covers 14 residues. Trimming left V 3 bases short and J 5 bases short, with 12 bases between. The germline gives CDR1 SEHNR, CDR2 FQNEAQ (reference sequence). In DNA form, the CDR3 reads TGTGCCAGCAGCTTCGGACGGGATGGAGATACGCAGTATTTT. Residues: CASSFGRDGDTQYF.

This clone was found a few times. The genes are TRBV11-1 and TRBJ1-1; no reliable D call. This CDR3 region has 17 residues. V was trimmed by 0 bases and J by 1 base, leaving 15 bases between them. The germline gives CDR1 SGHAT, CDR2 FQDESV (reference sequence). CDR3 DNA sequence: TGTGCCAGCAGCTTAGCGCTATTCGGACCCCGGAACACTGAAGCTTTCTTT. Translated, it gives CASSLALFGPRNTEAFF.

In its sample, this clone was seen once. The rearrangement joins TRBV5-1 to TRBJ2-1, with TRBD1 matching over 8 bases. Germline CDR1 and CDR2: SGHRS and YFSETQ. This CDR3 is 17 amino acids long. Trimming took 4 bases from V and 0 from J; bases not matched to a gene: 9. This CDR3 is CASSDDRGMGSYNEQFF. CDR3 DNA: TGCGCCAGCAGCGACGACAGGGGCATGGGCTCCTACAATGAGCAGTTCTTC.

J is TRBJ2-2 and V is TRBV19; 7 nucleotides line up with TRBD1. Germline CDR1 and CDR2: LNHDA and SQIVND (reference sequence). V was pared by 6 bases and J by 6 bases, with 7 bases of the junction left unmatched. The CDR3 contains 14 residues. The CDR3 is CASRHTGASGELFF. The DNA of the CDR3 is TGTGCCAGTAGGCACACAGGGGCGTCCGGGGAGCTGTTTTTT.

V gene TRBV27 combines with J gene TRBJ2-1, with D perhaps TRBD2 (6 bases). This CDR3 region has 17 residues. CDR1 MNHEY and CDR2 SMNVEV come from the germline V gene (reference sequence). Trimming took off 0 bases at V and 0 bases at J, with 12 bases between the two ends. CDR3 region: CASSLSSFGGSYNEQFF. In DNA, the CDR3 is TGTGCCAGCAGTTTATCTAGTTTCGGGGGCTCCTACAATGAGCAGTTCTTC.

The chain couples TRBV10-3 to TRBJ2-3; D perhaps matches TRBD1 (6 bases). Germline lookup yields CDR1 ENHRY and CDR2 SYGVKD. The CDR3 consists of 15 residues. The germline V and J ends were trimmed by 2 bases and 1 base, with 10 bases remaining between them. CDR3: CAISEDRRGTDTQYF. The DNA for the CDR3 is TGTGCCATCAGTGAGGACAGGCGGGGCACAGATACGCAGTATTTT.